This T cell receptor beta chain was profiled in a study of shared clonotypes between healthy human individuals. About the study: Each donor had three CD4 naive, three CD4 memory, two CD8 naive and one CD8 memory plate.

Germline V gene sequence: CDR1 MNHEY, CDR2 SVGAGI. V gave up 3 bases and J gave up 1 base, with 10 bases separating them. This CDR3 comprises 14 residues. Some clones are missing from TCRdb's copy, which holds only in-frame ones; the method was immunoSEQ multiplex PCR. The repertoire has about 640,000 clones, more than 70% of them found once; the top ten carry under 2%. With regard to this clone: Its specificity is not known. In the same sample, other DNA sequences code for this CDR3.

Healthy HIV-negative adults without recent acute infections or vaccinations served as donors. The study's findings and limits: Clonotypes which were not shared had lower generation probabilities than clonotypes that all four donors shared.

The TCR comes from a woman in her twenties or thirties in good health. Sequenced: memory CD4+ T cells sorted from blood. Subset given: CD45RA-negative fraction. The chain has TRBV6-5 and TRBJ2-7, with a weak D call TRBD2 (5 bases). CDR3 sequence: CASSYSGRSYEQYF. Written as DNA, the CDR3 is TGTGCCAGCAGTTATTCGGGGAGATCCTACGAGCAGTACTTC.